This record covers a single T cell receptor beta chain. The data derive from a study of low-dose radiotherapy and immunotherapy resistance in tumors. The V segment lost 3 bases and the J segment 4 bases; nucleotides outside the gene matches: 10. Germline values: CDR1 DFQATT, CDR2 SNEGSKA (reference sequence). This CDR3 has 15 residues. Primers targeting TRAV and TRBV primed first-strand cDNA, covering alpha and beta chains. With a V-primer adapter and a constant-region primer, TCRs were amplified for about 22 PCR cycles. In TCRdb, the reads were re-called with MiXCR into one record per CDR3 protein. This table has just over 90,000 distinct CDR3 sequences, 20% to 25% appearing once. Documented time point: after trial treatment. This sample's treatment: LDRT plus nivolumab, ipilimumab, low-dose cyclophosphamide and aspirin (RACIN trial).

The chain uses TRBV20-1 and TRBJ1-2; 8 nucleotides align to TRBD1. The material was PBMCs, obtained after low-dose radiotherapy plus immunotherapy. The clonotype comes from a female donor with ovarian cancer. CDR3 bases: TGCAGTGCTAGGCCCACCGGGACAGGTGTCTATGGCTACACCTTC. Translated: CSARPTGTGVYGYTF.